This entry describes one T cell receptor beta chain. The sample holds many counts of this clonotype. Its specific antigen is unknown. The sample holds no much larger clone one base away, and base qualities are not on file. This sample was taken from a study of regulatory T cells in long-lasting Graves disease (dated by TCRdb to the early 2020s). About the investigation overall: Antithyroid drugs had been taken for less than 3 months by newly diagnosed Graves' disease patients. Persistent Graves' disease patients were compared with newly diagnosed Graves' disease patients by peripheral blood TCR sequencing and RNA sequencing. The study was conducted in China and was registered as a clinical trial. TCR sequencing covered 13 persistent and approximately 20 newly diagnosed Graves' disease patients, around 33 samples in total.

What the work shows at the level of the full study, not this receptor alone: Compared with newly diagnosed patients, patients with persistent Graves' disease had lower TCR Shannon entropy and fewer highly expanded clones, which suggests clonal expansion. Sequencing and analysis were limited to the TCR beta chain. More public clonotypes were shared among persistent patients (under 3,000) than among newly diagnosed patients (over 900). Only peripheral blood was studied, because thyroid tissue, the primary lesion, was inaccessible. The small sample size was acknowledged by the authors as a limitation that may reduce accuracy.

Library creation used multiplex PCR. These reads were obtained on an Illumina HiSeq 4000. To build TCR beta libraries, CDR3 regions were amplified by Arm-PCR using iRepertoire HTBI primers. Before sequencing, the PCR products underwent gel purification. The study's processing was this. Gene usage analysis of CDR3 amino acid clonotypes relied on the 55 to 80 TRBV and fewer than 15 TRBJ segments identified across samples. COPE and FqMerger were used to merge the filtered high-quality paired reads into contigs. BLAST was used to align contigs to IMGT TRBV, TRBD and TRBJ reference genes, and CDR3 was defined according to IMGT. Highly expanded clones were defined as clonotypes with a frequency above 0.1%. Shannon entropy served as the measure of repertoire diversity, while the Gini coefficient captured V-J evenness. Clonotypes shared by more than one individual were considered public. TCRdb redid the processing of the public reads, applying fastp at Q25 and MiXCR, and retained in-frame beta chains. Duplicate CDR3 protein sequences are folded into a single record with the most common DNA and genes. TCRdb's processing, not the study's, gives the V and J calls here. The sample has almost 450,000 distinct CDR3 sequences on record, 16% of them singletons. The ten most abundant clones make up about 10% of the sample.

The time point label here, explained by the study, means: newly diagnosed GD, antithyroid drugs for less than 3 months. RNA was extracted from PBMCs in TRIzol for both TCR sequencing and RNA sequencing. The diagnosis of Graves' disease was made according to American Thyroid Association guidelines. The patients came from an endocrinology department in Xi'an, China. From each patient, approximately 9.9 milliliters of peripheral blood was collected into an EDTA anticoagulant tube. Ficoll Paque Plus density gradient separation was used to isolate PBMCs, and no further T cell sorting was performed. An Agilent 2100 Bioanalyzer and agarose gel were used to check RNA quality, while a NanoDrop 2000 measured RNA concentration. The data also belong to a second study, concerning T cells in Graves' hyperthyroidism and ophthalmopathy. As that second paper reports: Stable Graves' hyperthyroidism was defined as the absence of progression to ophthalmopathy over 18 months of follow-up. Hyperthyroidism patients were newly diagnosed, had a disease duration of under 2 months, and were aged 18 to 65 years. Any patient with an uncontrolled infection, another autoimmune disease, pregnancy or lactation was excluded. Diagnoses were established on the basis of clinical symptoms, serum thyroxine and TRAb, thyroid ultrasound, and orbital computed tomography. The first round of RT-PCR for the TCR CDR3 was performed with the HTBI primer set and the Qiagen OneStep RT-PCR kit. Most expanded thyroid clonotypes (frequency above 0.001) were also found in blood, which suggests that blood repertoires may mirror thyroid immune responses. A model built on a 13 V-J signature distinguished ophthalmopathy from stable hyperthyroidism, reaching around 90% sensitivity and 81.08% specificity in cross-validation and 80%/75% in testing. In validation, the model predicted progression to ophthalmopathy a median of roughly 6.1 months before onset, with approximately 71% sensitivity and 72.22% specificity. To identify TCR V-J signatures that set the groups apart, the researchers used a discovery cohort of 100 patients, made up of roughly 40 with Graves' ophthalmopathy and 55 to 65 with stable Graves' hyperthyroidism. Prospective prediction of ophthalmopathy was tested in an independent validation cohort consisting of 18 hyperthyroidism patients and 15 to 17 patients who later progressed to ophthalmopathy. For training and testing, the 100 or so patients in the discovery cohort were randomly divided in a 7:3 ratio. In addition, the study compared T-cell repertoires in thyroid tissue and in blood from about 6 Graves' hyperthyroidism patients. After sampling, hyperthyroidism patients received methimazole starting at 30 mg daily, and ophthalmopathy patients received high-dose intravenous methylprednisolone. Libraries were constructed in a second round of multiplex PCR, after which size selection and purification were performed. Sequencing of the libraries was done on an Illumina HiSeq2000 using paired-end 100 bp reads. SOAPnuke was used to process the raw data, removing reads that contained adapters or uncalled bases, had a mean Phred below 15, or lacked an exact match to the constant primer or identifier. High-quality paired reads were merged using COPE v1.2.5, and each unique nucleotide sequence was defined as a clonotype. MiTCR v1.1 was used to align the clonotypes against IMGT TRBV, TRBD and TRBJ reference segments. The analysis included only V-J combinations with a frequency above 0.0001, which together covered roughly 99% of the repertoires. A TCS score was defined as the ratio between F50 (clonal expansion) and ExV (chaos), using BLOSUM62-based TCRdist between CDR3 peptides within each V-J. Welch's t-statistics and random forest reduced several hundred V-J features to roughly 13, which were used in a naive Bayes classifier (R e1071). Sample size was not statistically predetermined, and investigators were not blinded to group allocation. According to the paper, TCR Vbeta CDR3 sequencing was carried out on some 140 peripheral blood samples, which came from some 41 ophthalmopathy, under 85 hyperthyroidism and about 17 progressor patients.

The material was peripheral blood mononuclear cells (PBMCs), obtained at new diagnosis, from a patient treated with antithyroid drugs. The source is a woman aged 25 to 39 with Graves disease. Donor details come from another sample of the same person, matched by shared clones.

The DNA reads as follows: TGTGCCAGCAGCGTAGACCACGGGACAGGCTCCTACGAGCAGTACTTC. Translated, this is CASSVDHGTGSYEQYF. This sequence uses TRBV9 and TRBJ2-7, with 8 bases matching TRBD1. CDR1 and CDR2, looked up from the germline V gene, are SGDLS and YYNGEE. Trimming removed 0 bases from V and 0 bases from J; the gene matches leave 5 bases unexplained. The CDR3 numbers 16 residues from cysteine through phenylalanine. The DNA shown is the 48-base CDR3, in frame from base 1.